This T cell receptor beta chain stems from a study of identical twins. General study findings and limits: In monozygotic twins, models underestimated the sharing of out-of-frame TCR alpha.

This CDR3 has 16 amino acids. V was shortened by 0 bases and J by 4 bases, with 13 bases between the two germline ends. CDR1 and CDR2 from the germline V gene are SEHNR and FQNEAQ (reference sequence). TCRdb independently ran MiXCR on the 5' RACE reads; one entry per CDR3 protein. Of roughly 230,000 distinct CDR3 sequences listed, roughly 8% were seen once; the top ten hold over 2.5%. Many counts were recorded for this clonotype. Its antigen is not known. A further study also used this sample, focusing on yellow fever vaccine responses in identical twins.

The sample taken for sequencing was CD8+ T cells sorted from blood. The chain links TRBV7-9 to TRBJ2-1; D uncertain. This TCR came from a woman younger than 35 in good health. CDR3 DNA sequence: TGTGCCAGCAGCTTAGCGTTGGGCCCTTCTTACAATGAGCAGTTCTTC. It specifies CASSLALGPSYNEQFF.